Each of the 31 T cell receptor beta chains below was sequenced from the same sample in a study of cytomegalovirus exposure and HLA in healthy donors. Researchers ran the PCR with 60 Vbeta and 13 Jbeta primers. Profiling relied on immunoSEQ multiplex PCR, and the TCRdb table lists in-frame clones only, not all of them. The table lists 180,000 or so clones, 76% of them singletons. Sequenced input: PBMCs. These receptors came from a man aged 18 to 35 in good health and CMV-seronegative.

This chain connects TRBV28 to TRBJ2-7; D gene unclear. The CDR3 is made up of 15 amino acids. Per germline, CDR1 MDHEN and CDR2 SYDVKM. V gave up 5 bases and J gave up 3 bases, with 17 bases separating them. The CDR3 bases are TGTGCCAGCAGTCTTGGAGACTTCCTTTTCTACGAGCAGTACTTC. Translating it yields CASSLGDFLFYEQYF.

This clone was seen only a few times. The chain joins TRBV5-1 to TRBJ1-1; no clear D. The CDR3 is 13 amino acids. Between the trimmed V and J ends, which lost 0 bases and 7 bases, there was a span of 10 bases. Per the germline V gene, CDR1 is SGHRS and CDR2 is YFSETQ. The CDR3 coding sequence is TGCGCCAGCAGCTTGGGGGAGGGCGGTGAAGCTTTCTTT. This translates into CASSLGEGGEAFF.

This rearrangement joins TRBV10-3 to TRBJ1-2; a weak D match, TRBD1 (5 bases). The ends were cut back, 4 bases at V and 0 bases at J, with 12 bases in the middle. Germline V gene sequence: CDR1 ENHRY, CDR2 SYGVKD. The CDR3 extends over 15 amino acids. The CDR3 loop reads CAISGRGPANYGYTF. CDR3 DNA: TGTGCCATCAGTGGGCGGGGCCCAGCTAACTATGGCTACACCTTC.

The rearrangement links TRBV9 to TRBJ2-1, with 14 bases that match TRBD2. The CDR3 is 17 residues long. The V gene end was trimmed by 0 bases and the J gene end by 4 bases; junction bases not matched to a gene: 3. CDR1 and CDR2 from the germline V gene are SGDLS and YYNGEE. CDR3: CASSVGTSGRSYNEQFF. CDR3 nucleotides: TGTGCCAGCAGCGTAGGGACTAGCGGGAGGTCGTACAATGAGCAGTTCTTC. The entire variable domain, with the rest obtained from reference TRBV9 and TRBJ2-1, is as follows: DSGVTQTPKHLITATGQRVTLRCSPRSGDLSVYWYQQSLDQGLQFLIQYYNGEERAKGNILERFSAQQFPDLHSELNLSSLELGDSALYFCASSVGTSGRSYNEQFFGPGTRLTVL.

This clone was observed a single time. J is TRBJ1-6 and V is TRBV6-1, with D uncertain. This CDR3 spans 14 amino acids. V gave up 5 bases and J gave up 3 bases, with 8 bases separating them. Germline loops: CDR1 MNHNS, CDR2 SASEGT. The CDR3: CASSPTHYNSPLHF. The CDR3 nucleotides are TGTGCCAGCAGTCCGACTCACTATAATTCACCCCTCCACTTT.

About this clone: Other DNA sequences in this specimen translate into the identical CDR3. The chain couples TRBV19 to TRBJ1-5; D remains unclear. This CDR3 spans 14 amino acids. Germline V gene data show CDR1 as LNHDA and CDR2 as SQIVND (reference sequence). The ends were cut back, 2 bases at V and 6 bases at J, with 11 bases in the middle. CDR3: CASSIRGPGQPQHF. The CDR3, as DNA: TGTGCCAGTAGTATAAGAGGGCCAGGTCAGCCCCAGCATTTT.

The rearrangement joins TRBV10-2 to TRBJ2-5; TRBD2 agrees at 14 bases. Germline V lookup: CDR1 WSHSY, CDR2 SAAADI. After removal of 4 bases from V and 5 bases from J, the junction contained 12 bases not matched to a gene. This CDR3 comprises 18 residues. The CDR3 loop is CASSASGLAGVTGETQYF. CDR3 in DNA: TGCGCCAGCAGTGCTTCGGGACTAGCGGGAGTAACTGGGGAGACCCAGTACTTC.

V and J are TRBV5-6 and TRBJ1-4, with D perhaps TRBD1 (6 bases). From germline, CDR1 is SGHDT and CDR2 YYEEEE. This CDR3 is 14 amino acids long. V was pared by 1 base and J by 5 bases, with 9 bases between. The DNA for the CDR3 is TGTGCCAGCAGCTTGAGAGGGGGAAATGAAAAACTGTTTTTT. This codes for CASSLRGGNEKLFF.

The chain recombines TRBV14 with TRBJ2-5; 10 bases map to TRBD2. The CDR3 spans 15 residues. Germline-derived CDR1 and CDR2 are SGHDN and FVKESK. After removal of 4 bases from V and 4 bases from J, the junction contained 6 bases not matched to a gene. In DNA form, the CDR3 reads TGTGCCAGCAGCCCATCAGCGGGAGGGGGAGAGACCCAGTACTTC. It codes for CASSPSAGGGETQYF.

The chain's CDR3 is CASSVQNTDTQYF. The CDR3 nucleotides are TGTGCCAGCAGCGTACAGAACACAGATACGCAGTATTTT. This chain links TRBV9 with TRBJ2-3; D not resolved. The CDR3 sequence is 13 residues long. Germline values: CDR1 SGDLS, CDR2 YYNGEE. V was pared by 1 base and J by 2 bases, with 5 bases between.

This clone occurred once. The V call is TRBV6-5, the J call TRBJ2-3; perhaps TRBD2 as D (6 bases). Germline-derived CDR1 and CDR2 are MNHEY and SVGAGI. This CDR3 is 14 amino acids long. V gave up 6 bases and J gave up 0 bases, with 10 bases separating them. Here the CDR3 DNA reads TGTGCCAGCAGGGTAGCGGTGAGCACAGATACGCAGTATTTT. Translated, it gives CASRVAVSTDTQYF.

This clone was seen only once. The chain is built from TRBV29-1 and TRBJ2-7, with 8 positions matching TRBD1. Germline CDR1 and CDR2: SQVTM and ANQGSEA. V trimming: 6 bases; J trimming: 1 base; junction bases outside the gene matches: 8. CDR3 size: 14 residues. The CDR3 DNA sequence: TGCAGCGTCAACGACAGGGGAAAGTCCTACGAGCAGTACTTC. Translated: CSVNDRGKSYEQYF.

The CDR3 loop is CASSWYGEGEQYF. In DNA form, the CDR3 reads TGCGCCAGCAGCTGGTACGGTGAGGGCGAGCAGTACTTC. The chain links TRBV5-1 to TRBJ2-7; tentative D call: TRBD2 (5 bases). Germline V CDR1 and CDR2: SGHRS, YFSETQ. The V end lost 3 bases, the J end lost 6 bases, and 13 bases lay between the germline ends. The CDR3 is made up of 13 amino acids.

About this clone: Compared with germline, one end of the junction differs, possibly owing to a read error. Other DNA sequences in the same sample also yield this CDR3. This chain connects TRBV6-5 to TRBJ1-1; the match to TRBD1 covers 7 bases. The germline CDR1 and CDR2 sequences are MNHEY and SVGAGI. The CDR3 has 15 amino acids. As DNA, the CDR3 is TGTGCCAGCAGTTACTCAGGGGGCCCGAACACCGAAGCTTTCTTT. Translation gives CASSYSGGPNTEAFF.

The chain recombines TRBV28 with TRBJ2-2; D possibly corresponds to TRBD1 (5 bases). The ends were cut back, 5 bases at V and 3 bases at J, with 10 bases in the middle. The CDR3 covers 14 residues. Germline CDR1 is MDHEN and CDR2 is SYDVKM. The CDR3 DNA follows: TGTGCCAGCAGTACTCCAGGGTACACCGGGGAGCTGTTTTTT. This translates into CASSTPGYTGELFF.

This clone was detected only a few times. This chain connects TRBV4-1 to TRBJ1-2; 7 nucleotides match TRBD1. The germline gives CDR1 MGHRA, CDR2 YSYEKL. CDR3 length: 15 residues. V lost 5 bases, J lost 5 bases, and 11 bases stayed unmatched. The CDR3 DNA reads as TGCGCCAGCAGCAACGATAACAGGGGACGGTATGGCTACACCTTC. This gives the protein CASSNDNRGRYGYTF.

A few counts support this clone. J is TRBJ2-7 and V is TRBV10-3, with TRBD2 identical over 8 bases. The CDR3 consists of 18 residues. The junction had 12 bases not matched to a gene; V was cut back by 0 bases and J by 2 bases. Looked up from germline, CDR1 is ENHRY and CDR2 is SYGVKD. For the CDR3, the DNA is TGTGCCATCAGTGAGTCAGAGCCTAGCGGGTCGGGGGCCTACGAGCAGTACTTC. This translates into CAISESEPSGSGAYEQYF.

V gene TRBV9 combines with J gene TRBJ2-5; 9 bases fit TRBD1. The J segment lost 5 bases and the V segment lost 4 bases, leaving 9 bases of the junction unmatched. The V gene's germline CDR1 is SGDLS and CDR2 YYNGEE. The CDR3 spans 15 residues. The CDR3 sequence is CASSSGDREEETQYF. The CDR3 DNA sequence: TGTGCCAGCAGCTCCGGGGACAGGGAAGAGGAGACCCAGTACTTC.

This rearrangement joins TRBV7-9 to TRBJ1-2; TRBD1 aligns across 7 bases. The V segment lost 2 bases and the J segment 13 bases; nucleotides outside the gene matches: 7. Germline V gives CDR1 SEHNR, CDR2 FQNEAQ (reference sequence). The CDR3 length is 12 residues. This CDR3 is CASSLRDSPLTF. The CDR3 region has the DNA TGTGCCAGCAGCTTACGGGACAGCCCACTCACCTTC.

In this sample, this clone turned up many times. This chain uses TRBV28 with TRBJ1-2; no clear D. The germline V and J ends were trimmed by 6 bases and 4 bases, with 15 bases remaining between them. The CDR3 covers 14 residues. In germline, CDR1 is MDHEN, CDR2 SYDVKM. CDR3 sequence (DNA): TGTGCCAGCAGGGCCTGGACGGGATCCTATGGCTACACCTTC. It specifies CASRAWTGSYGYTF.

The V and J genes are TRBV5-5 and TRBJ2-7; 13 bases line up with TRBD2. The CDR3 is 14 residues long. The germline CDR1 and CDR2 sequences are SGHKS and YYEKEE (reference sequence). Trimming removed 4 bases from V and 3 bases from J; junction bases left unmatched: 1. This CDR3 is CASSRTSGSYEQYF. CDR3 nucleotide sequence: TGTGCCAGCAGCCGGACTAGCGGGAGCTACGAGCAGTACTTC.

This chain uses TRBV28 with TRBJ2-3; TRBD2 is a possible D gene (5 bases). The CDR3 has 12 residues. Trimming left V 7 bases short and J 6 bases short, with 11 bases between. The germline V gene encodes CDR1 MDHEN and CDR2 SYDVKM. As DNA, the CDR3 is TGTGCCAGCACCGAGTCTAGCGATACGCAGTATTTT. Translated: CASTESSDTQYF.

The chain uses TRBV27 and TRBJ1-2; D ambiguous. V gave up 5 bases and J gave up 1 base, with 14 bases separating them. CDR3 length: 15 amino acids. Germline assignment: CDR1 MNHEY and CDR2 SMNVEV (reference sequence). The chain's CDR3 is CASSPEGWDNYGYTF. DNA for the CDR3: TGTGCCAGCAGTCCCGAGGGTTGGGATAACTATGGCTACACCTTC.

V is TRBV6-4 and J is TRBJ2-1, with TRBD2 matching over 14 bases. Germline V gene lookup returns CDR1 MRHNA and CDR2 SNTAGT. The CDR3 spans 14 residues. V was clipped by 2 bases and J by 12 bases; unmatched bases: 3. The CDR3 DNA is TGTGCCAGCAGTGACAGGACTAGCGGGAGGAGGCAGTTCTTC. This sequence encodes CASSDRTSGRRQFF.

The V and J genes are TRBV28 and TRBJ2-1; 13 bases align to TRBD2. Looked up from germline, CDR1 is MDHEN and CDR2 is SYDVKM. CDR3 length equals 17 residues. J lost 1 base, V lost 6 bases, and 6 bases had no gene match. This chain's CDR3 is CASRRTSGGRSYNEQFF. CDR3 bases: TGTGCCAGCAGGAGGACTAGCGGGGGTAGATCCTACAATGAGCAGTTCTTC.

The table lists this clone with a few counts. The chain recombines TRBV6-1 with TRBJ1-4, with 8 bases matching TRBD1. From germline, CDR1 is MNHNS and CDR2 SASEGT. The V gene end was trimmed by 8 bases and the J gene end by 8 bases; junction bases not matched to a gene: 7. The CDR3 spans 13 residues. The CDR3: CASQDRVWEKLFF. The CDR3 coding sequence is TGTGCCAGCCAGGACAGGGTGTGGGAAAAACTGTTTTTT.

The rearrangement joins TRBV15 to TRBJ2-3, with TRBD2 matching 8 bases. With V trimmed by 3 bases and J by 1 base, 6 bases remained unmatched. The CDR3 is 16 amino acids. Germline loops: CDR1 LNHNV, CDR2 YYDKDF (reference sequence). CDR3 nucleotide sequence: TGTGCCACCAGCAGGGGAATTAGCGGGGGCACAGATACGCAGTATTTT. The encoded protein is CATSRGISGGTDTQYF.

This clone was recorded once. This chain connects TRBV28 to TRBJ2-5, with 7 bases fitting TRBD1. Matching the DNA end better, TRBJ2-7 makes the J call doubtful. Germline assignment: CDR1 MDHEN and CDR2 SYDVKM. The CDR3 is 13 residues long. The CDR3 DNA follows: TGTGCCAGCAACGACAGGGCCCCCTACGAGCAGTACTTC. The encoded protein is CASNDRAPYEQYF.

The rearrangement uses TRBV10-3 and TRBJ2-3; 7 bases agree with TRBD2. The CDR3 spans 14 residues. Losses at the gene ends were 4 bases for V and 4 bases for J; bases not matched to a gene: 5. CDR1 is ENHRY, CDR2 SYGVKD, per germline. In nucleotides, the CDR3 is TGTGCCATCAGTGGGGTGACTAGCTCAGATACGCAGTATTTT. It is translated as CAISGVTSSDTQYF.

The chain is built from TRBV5-1 and TRBJ1-5, with D possibly being TRBD1 (6 bases). Germline V lookup: CDR1 SGHRS, CDR2 YFSETQ. The CDR3 is 13 amino acids. V dropped 2 bases and J dropped 4 bases, with 7 bases sitting between them. DNA of the CDR3: TGCGCCAGCAGCTTCGGGACAAATCAGCCCCAGCATTTT. Translating it yields CASSFGTNQPQHF.

The chain carries TRBV9 and TRBJ2-7, with TRBD1 matching over 7 bases. The CDR3 extends over 17 amino acids. Germline CDR1 and CDR2: SGDLS and YYNGEE. Trimming at V came to 3 bases and at J to 1 base, leaving 13 bases not matched to a gene. The CDR3 DNA sequence: TGTGCCAGCAGCGCCCGCCCCGGGACAGCCTTTTCCTACGAGCAGTACTTC. Residues: CASSARPGTAFSYEQYF.